The source of this T cell receptor (beta chain) is a study of Ad26.COV2.S vaccination and SARS-CoV-2 variants (dated by TCRdb to about 2021). Looking at the study overall: Vaccine-arm donors came from COV1001, a multicentre, randomized, double-blind, placebo-controlled phase I-IIa trial of Ad26.COV2.S in healthy adults. Dosing of Ad26.COV2.S was intramuscular, at either 5x10^10 or 1x10^11 viral particles, delivered as one shot or as two shots spaced 56 days apart. Sequencing of the TCRbeta repertoire served to evaluate the specificity and breadth of SARS-CoV-2-reactive T cell receptors following Ad26.COV2.S vaccination. The TCR-sequenced set comprised about 32 samples: around 20 Ad26.COV2.S vaccine recipients, 5 placebo recipients and 8 SARS-CoV-2 convalescent individuals. Trial participants were randomized into five groups of five, in which low-dose or high-dose Ad26.COV2.S was given once or twice, or placebo was given on both occasions. Investigators did not know the trial group allocation while performing experiments and assessing outcomes.

Worth noting for this clone: Its recognized antigen is unknown. No base qualities exist here, and no much larger clone lies one base off it.

The treatment or condition label on this specimen signifies: roughly 18 received Ad26.COV2.S at low or high dose, single or two shots; roughly five received placebo; per-sample allocation not given. Repertoires of vaccine and placebo recipients were sequenced from samples collected on day 63 after the first injection. Cohort 1b enrolled fewer than 30 adults aged 18-55 years at a single site in Boston, USA, between 29 July and 7 August 2020. Ad26.COV2.S was a replication-incompetent adenovirus type 26 vector that expressed a prefusion-stabilized SARS-CoV-2 spike protein derived from the original Wuhan strain. The immunoSEQ Assay was used to sequence TCRbeta CDR3 regions. After extraction, genomic DNA underwent amplification by bias-controlled multiplex PCR, followed by high-throughput sequencing. In the source study's methods: To quantify the absolute abundance of each unique TCRbeta CDR3 region, sequences were collapsed and filtered. Usable DNA was measured by amplifying reference genes present in all nucleated cells, and TCRbeta template counts were normalized to that usable DNA to estimate T cell fraction. Repertoire TCRs were annotated as SARS-CoV-2-specific when V gene, CDR3 amino acid sequence and J gene were exactly matched to a known reactive TCR set. The reference SARS-CoV-2 TCR set was derived from MIRA and filtered for enrichment in COVID-19-positive ImmuneCODE repertoires, a step that removed public or cross-reactive TCRs. Using the MIRA antigens, annotated TCRs were further analysed by specific ORF or by position within an ORF. Depth was the summed frequency of annotated unique rearrangements, while breadth was defined as annotated unique rearrangements over total unique productive rearrangements. TCR breadth was compared between groups using two-sided Wilcoxon rank-sum tests. Entries here come from immuneACCESS through TCRdb and include only in-frame sequences with V and J called. Some clones fail to appear in such tables; in the studies checked, an unresolved V gene covers under half of the shortfall, and the cause of the remainder is unknown. V and J calls and clone size are those listed in that table; D and trimming were worked out from the DNA. In this sample the table shows 500,000 or so clones, roughly nine tenths of which occur a single time. In total, the top ten clones hold over 2% of the sample.

V and J lose 3 bases and 4 bases, and a span of 13 bases separates them. Its CDR3 holds 14 amino acids, cysteine through phenylalanine. This entry keeps only the CDR3 DNA: 42 bases, framed from base 1. The germline V gene provides CDR1 MDHEN and CDR2 SYDVKM. General findings and caveats noted by the study authors: The authors noted that the TCR breadth and depth analyses may have underestimated total T cell responses. Comparable non-spike TCR breadth was observed between vaccine and placebo recipients, consistent with only spike being contained in the vaccine. After vaccination, substantial breadth of spike-specific CD8+ and CD4+ T cell responses was reported. The study was not powered for comparison of responses between vaccine doses or regimens. Higher spike-specific TCR breadth was observed in Ad26.COV2.S recipients than in placebo recipients (P = 0.0014).

This receptor chain uses TRBV28 and TRBJ2-7; the D region is possibly TRBD1 or TRBD2, each matching across 5 bases. This sample comprised peripheral blood, obtained in a trial of Ad26.COV2.S vaccine versus placebo. This clonotype was obtained from a person aged 18-65 years who received the Ad26.COV2.S COVID-19 vaccine or a placebo. The CDR3 region reads CASSFYRGGYEQYF. The sequence in DNA is TGTGCCAGCAGTTTCTACCGGGGCGGATACGAGCAGTACTTC.